Listed below are T cell receptor beta chains from one sample, sequenced in a study of blood T cells in healthy people across ages. TCRdb re-called the 5' RACE reads with MiXCR, one entry per CDR3 protein. The sample shows some 750,000 distinct CDR3 sequences, approximately 21% of them seen only once. Sequenced material: blood. These receptors came from a man aged 70 or older in good health. Both conserved end residues are part of each CDR3. Each record gives: J gene, V gene, D gene, clone size, CDR3 protein, CDR3 DNA. D genes are given only for firm matches. Not every row has a clone size; where given, it reads once, few, many or a size class.

J: TRBJ2-2; V: TRBV7-2; D: NA; size: NA; CDR3: CASSYDRSNTGELFF; DNA: TGTGCCAGCAGTTATGACCGGTCGAACACCGGGGAGCTGTTTTTT
J: TRBJ2-2; V: TRBV14; D: NA; size: once; CDR3: CATRGANTGELFF; DNA: TGTGCCACGAGGGGCGCGAACACCGGGGAGCTGTTTTTT
J: TRBJ2-5; V: TRBV24-1; D: NA; size: NA; CDR3: CATSDQDRHQETQYF; DNA: TGTGCCACCAGTGACCAGGACAGACACCAAGAGACCCAGTACTTC
J: TRBJ2-1; V: TRBV20-1; D: NA; size: NA; CDR3: CSAPLGVNEQFF; DNA: TGCAGTGCTCCTTTGGGGGTCAATGAGCAGTTCTTC
J: TRBJ1-5; V: TRBV2; D: NA; size: many; CDR3: CASSPDHPRNQPQHF; DNA: TGTGCCAGCAGTCCCGACCATCCACGAAATCAGCCCCAGCATTTT
J: TRBJ2-2; V: TRBV6-7; D: NA; size: NA; CDR3: CASIQTEYTGELFF; DNA: TGTGCCAGCATTCAGACGGAGTACACCGGGGAGCTGTTTTTT
J: TRBJ1-1; V: TRBV6-1; D: NA; size: few; CDR3: CASSEAGDTEAFF; DNA: TGTGCCAGCAGTGAGGCAGGGGACACTGAAGCTTTCTTT
J: TRBJ1-2; V: TRBV19; D: NA; size: few; CDR3: CASSMSPWTATYGYTF; DNA: TGTGCCAGTAGTATGAGCCCCTGGACAGCAACCTATGGCTACACCTTC
J: TRBJ1-1; V: TRBV2; D: NA; size: NA; CDR3: CASKGGAGMNTEAFF; DNA: TGTGCCAGCAAAGGGGGGGCAGGAATGAACACTGAAGCTTTCTTT
J: TRBJ1-4; V: TRBV25-1; D: NA; size: NA; CDR3: CASSPGHWLFF; DNA: TGTGCCAGCAGTCCGGGACACTGGCTGTTTTTT
J: TRBJ1-2; V: TRBV6-1; D: NA; size: many; CDR3: CASSPGRSYGYTF; DNA: TGTGCCAGCAGTCCTGGACGGAGCTATGGCTACACCTTC
J: TRBJ2-3; V: TRBV20-1; D: TRBD2; size: few; CDR3: CSAGLAGGSTDTQYF; DNA: TGCAGTGCAGGACTAGCGGGGGGTAGCACAGATACGCAGTATTTT
J: TRBJ1-6; V: TRBV7-2; D: TRBD1; size: few; CDR3: CASSDDRALPLHF; DNA: TGTGCCAGCAGCGACGACAGGGCCTTACCCCTCCACTTT
J: TRBJ2-7; V: TRBV12-3/TRBV12-4; D: NA; size: NA; CDR3: CASTSLGAPYEQYF; DNA: TGTGCCAGCACCTCTTTGGGGGCCCCGTACGAGCAGTACTTC
J: TRBJ1-4; V: TRBV6-5; D: NA; size: few; CDR3: CASSSDGEKLFF; DNA: TGTGCCAGCAGTTCCGACGGTGAAAAACTGTTTTTT
J: TRBJ2-1; V: TRBV25-1; D: NA; size: NA; CDR3: CASSEYRTKQFF; DNA: TGTGCCAGCAGTGAATATAGGACCAAGCAGTTCTTC
J: TRBJ1-4; V: TRBV5-1; D: TRBD1; size: NA; CDR3: CASSLTGQESEKLFF; DNA: TGCGCCAGCAGCTTGACCGGACAGGAGTCTGAAAAACTGTTTTTT
J: TRBJ2-6; V: TRBV6-6; D: NA; size: NA; CDR3: CASRRDSSGANVLTF; DNA: TGTGCCAGCAGACGCGACAGTTCTGGGGCCAACGTCCTGACTTTC
J: TRBJ2-1; V: TRBV7-2; D: NA; size: NA; CDR3: CASSLDVGRKFF; DNA: TGTGCCAGCAGCTTAGATGTAGGGAGGAAGTTCTTC
J: TRBJ2-3; V: TRBV7-2; D: NA; size: NA; CDR3: CASSRSWGTDTQYF; DNA: TGTGCCAGCAGTCGAAGCTGGGGCACAGATACGCAGTATTTT
J: TRBJ1-2; V: TRBV7-9; D: NA; size: NA; CDR3: CASTIRDKAYGYTF; DNA: TGTGCCAGCACCATTCGGGACAAGGCCTATGGCTACACCTTC
J: TRBJ2-3; V: TRBV27; D: TRBD2; size: NA; CDR3: CASSERGASYTQYF; DNA: TGTGCCAGCAGTGAGCGGGGGGCCTCCTATACGCAGTATTTT
J: TRBJ2-1; V: TRBV5-1; D: NA; size: few; CDR3: CASTSWDIAYNEQFF; DNA: TGCGCCAGCACCTCGTGGGACATAGCCTACAATGAGCAGTTCTTC
J: TRBJ1-6; V: TRBV18; D: NA; size: few; CDR3: CASSPRPGGGNSPLHF; DNA: TGTGCCAGCTCACCACGTCCCGGGGGTGGTAATTCACCCCTCCACTTT
J: TRBJ1-2; V: TRBV6-6; D: NA; size: few; CDR3: CASRKQTGSGYTF; DNA: TGTGCCAGCAGAAAACAGACAGGTTCTGGCTACACCTTC
J: TRBJ2-5; V: TRBV29-1; D: NA; size: many; CDR3: CSVRTVSQETQYF; DNA: TGCAGCGTACGAACAGTGTCCCAAGAGACCCAGTACTTC
J: TRBJ2-3; V: TRBV28; D: TRBD2; size: few; CDR3: CASSLSGTSGINTDTQYF; DNA: TGTGCCAGCAGTTTGTCCGGGACTAGCGGAATCAACACAGATACGCAGTATTTT
J: TRBJ1-4; V: TRBV7-9; D: NA; size: few; CDR3: CASSLGVGTANEKLFF; DNA: TGTGCCAGCAGCTTAGGGGTTGGGACGGCTAATGAAAAACTGTTTTTT
J: TRBJ2-7; V: TRBV5-1; D: NA; size: NA; CDR3: CASSPRTEYEQYF; DNA: TGCGCCAGCAGCCCCCGGACGGAGTACGAGCAGTACTTC
J: TRBJ2-3; V: TRBV29-1; D: NA; size: NA; CDR3: CSVVQGPDTQYF; DNA: TGCAGCGTGGTACAGGGTCCCGATACGCAGTATTTT
J: TRBJ2-3; V: TRBV6-2/TRBV6-3; D: TRBD2; size: once; CDR3: CASSTSDTIDTQYF; DNA: TGTGCCAGCAGTACTAGCGACACCATAGATACGCAGTATTTT
J: TRBJ1-1; V: TRBV19; D: NA; size: few; CDR3: CASRDSGKTEAFF; DNA: TGTGCCAGTAGAGATTCAGGGAAAACTGAAGCTTTCTTT
J: TRBJ2-5; V: TRBV29-1; D: NA; size: NA; CDR3: CSVARIGRQETQYF; DNA: TGCAGCGTTGCCAGGATCGGACGGCAAGAGACCCAGTACTTC
J: TRBJ2-3; V: TRBV2; D: NA; size: NA; CDR3: CASSLSGLPRTDTQYF; DNA: TGTGCCAGCAGCCTATCGGGACTGCCACGGACAGATACGCAGTATTTT
J: TRBJ2-1; V: TRBV3-1; D: NA; size: few; CDR3: CASSQDSRNEQFF; DNA: TGTGCCAGCAGCCAAGATTCCAGAAATGAGCAGTTCTTC
J: TRBJ2-1; V: TRBV6-4; D: TRBD2; size: few; CDR3: CASSDPPFLAALYNEQFF; DNA: TGTGCCAGCAGTGACCCCCCTTTCCTAGCGGCCCTATACAATGAGCAGTTCTTC
J: TRBJ2-7; V: TRBV6-2/TRBV6-3; D: NA; size: NA; CDR3: CASSPPDITYEQYF; DNA: TGTGCCAGCAGTCCTCCCGACATAACCTACGAGCAGTACTTC
J: TRBJ2-5; V: TRBV7-7; D: TRBD2; size: NA; CDR3: CASSLNSGGKETQYF; DNA: TGTGCCAGCAGCTTAAACAGCGGGGGAAAAGAGACCCAGTACTTC
J: TRBJ2-3; V: TRBV5-1; D: TRBD2; size: NA; CDR3: CASSLVPSGLSTDTQYF; DNA: TGCGCCAGCAGCCTCGTCCCTAGCGGTTTGAGCACAGATACGCAGTATTTT
J: TRBJ2-1; V: TRBV27; D: TRBD1; size: NA; CDR3: CASSLEGAGGMGDEQFF; DNA: TGTGCCAGCAGTTTAGAGGGTGCAGGGGGCATGGGGGATGAGCAGTTCTTC
J: TRBJ1-5; V: TRBV5-1; D: NA; size: few; CDR3: CASSLWGPDQPQHF; DNA: TGCGCCAGCAGCTTGTGGGGACCCGATCAGCCCCAGCATTTT
J: TRBJ2-1; V: TRBV7-2; D: TRBD2; size: few; CDR3: CASSLGGLAGGGRDEQFF; DNA: TGTGCCAGCAGCTTAGGTGGACTAGCGGGAGGTGGACGGGATGAGCAGTTCTTC
J: TRBJ1-1; V: TRBV20-1; D: NA; size: NA; CDR3: CSASRSEDTEAFF; DNA: TGCAGTGCTAGTCGCTCGGAGGACACTGAAGCTTTCTTT
J: TRBJ2-5; V: TRBV7-9; D: NA; size: few; CDR3: CASSLYGAQETQYF; DNA: TGTGCCAGCAGCTTATACGGTGCCCAAGAGACCCAGTACTTC
J: TRBJ2-3; V: TRBV10-3; D: NA; size: NA; CDR3: CAISDYISDTQYF; DNA: TGTGCCATCAGTGACTACATATCAGATACGCAGTATTTT
J: TRBJ2-4; V: TRBV28; D: NA; size: NA; CDR3: CASSTRTAAKNIQYF; DNA: TGTGCCAGCAGTACCAGGACCGCAGCCAAAAACATTCAGTACTTC
J: TRBJ2-7; V: TRBV28; D: NA; size: few; CDR3: CASRSPSYEQYF; DNA: TGTGCCAGCAGATCACCTTCCTACGAGCAGTACTTC